The clone carrying this T cell receptor beta chain was seen at least ten times. The read ends 3 residues before the CDR3 terminus; that terminus is restored from the germline J gene. The same CDR3 is also encoded by other DNA sequences in this sample. This sample was taken from a study of T cell clonality in common variable immunodeficiency. CDR3 length: 11 residues. Trimming took off 4 bases at V and 2 bases at J, with 5 bases between the two ends. Germline V lookup: CDR1 SQVTM, CDR2 ANQGSEA. Some clones are missing from TCRdb's copy, which holds only in-frame ones; the method was immunoSEQ multiplex PCR. The table records 35,000 to 55,000 clones without singletons, the ten largest covering about 9.4%.

V gene TRBV29-1 combines with J gene TRBJ1-2, with D unresolved. Sample: peripheral blood mononuclear cells. The receptor comes from a person between 18 and 75 years old in good health. CDR3 sequence: CSVAVNYGYTF. Partial CDR3 DNA: TGCAGCGTTGCCGTAAACTATGGC.